The rows below give T cell receptor beta chains drawn from one sample of a study of blood T cell repertoires in COVID-19. Method: immunoSEQ multiplex PCR; TCRdb's copy keeps in-frame clones and lacks some. The sample carries about 22,000 clones, over 80% recorded once. The specimen was peripheral blood. Receptors were obtained from an elderly man with active or convalescent COVID-19. Each CDR3 is given without its conserved first and last residue. Fields, in order: J gene, V gene, CDR3 protein.

TRBJ1-4	TRBV2	ASSWGGGTNEKLF
TRBJ2-5	TRBV19	ASSIQGSETQY
TRBJ1-2	TRBV28	ASSQVPYGYT
TRBJ1-4	TRBV7-9	ASSLGLGPVATNEKLF
TRBJ2-7	TRBV30	AWTGTGIYEQY
TRBJ1-4	TRBV19	ASSILRDRGKDEKLF
TRBJ1-1	TRBV6-5	ASSHGTGGTEAF
TRBJ2-1	TRBV4-1	ASSVPVQLSGRFGYEQF
TRBJ2-1	TRBV6-2/TRBV6-3	ASSYSGTGRYNEQF
TRBJ2-1	TRBV5-1	ASSGTGNYNEQF
TRBJ2-3	TRBV7-8	ASSLIGAGVLEDTQY
TRBJ1-4	TRBV7-6	ASSPRGNEKLF
TRBJ1-6	TRBV27	ASSVGRGLNSPLH
TRBJ2-2	TRBV18	ASSPYTGELF
TRBJ1-1	TRBV29-1	SENRDMNTEAF
TRBJ1-3	TRBV6-5	ASIITGSGNTIY
TRBJ1-2	TRBV6-2/TRBV6-3	ASSYSFRGRGGGYT
TRBJ2-7	TRBV7-6	ASSATSGSGKSYEQY
TRBJ1-5	TRBV7-9	ASSLEGAQPQH
TRBJ2-5	TRBV5-4	ASSLEGARETQY
TRBJ2-7	TRBV20-1	SASYDRGREQY
TRBJ2-7	TRBV28	ASSRIDSYEQY
TRBJ2-7	TRBV30	AWGRDGGYEQY
TRBJ2-3	TRBV10-3	AIDAGDPFSTDTQY
TRBJ2-3	TRBV27	ASSSGLAIPDTQY
TRBJ2-2	TRBV7-9	ASSWTGVLNTGELF
TRBJ1-2	TRBV6-6	ASSLRDRDPFNYGYT
TRBJ2-7	TRBV6-5	ASSSAGQVSYEQY
TRBJ1-5	TRBV11-2	ASSSSPSRDQPQH
TRBJ1-1	TRBV7-2	ASSLRQGAGGNTEAF
TRBJ1-4	TRBV5-4	ASSLGISTNEKLF
TRBJ2-2	TRBV14	ASSRGRTGTTGELF
TRBJ1-5	TRBV10-3	AISPGTVNQPQH
TRBJ1-2	TRBV5-8	ASSFHRGGYT
TRBJ1-2	TRBV2	ASSEISGVGHIGYT
TRBJ2-1	TRBV19	ASSLNRGNIVNEQF
TRBJ2-7	TRBV6-2/TRBV6-3	ASSQGQVSSYEQY
TRBJ1-1	TRBV30	AFYYPLSNTEAF
TRBJ2-3	TRBV7-3	ASSSLVSTDTQY
TRBJ1-6	TRBV6-1	AGQQSSYNSPLH
TRBJ2-1	TRBV7-8	ASSPPPSGRGHEQF